This T cell receptor beta chain was identified during a study of blood T cell repertoires in COVID-19. On the study more broadly: Acute and convalescent COVID-19 samples came from the United States, Italy and Spain. T cells, B-cell-depleted T cells, or PBMCs supplied cDNA or gDNA.

Per the authors' pipeline: Reference gene primer amplification gave estimated nucleated cell counts. Generated by immunoSEQ multiplex PCR, the TCRdb table keeps only in-frame clones and is missing some. V and J calls and clone size are as listed in that table; D and trimming were resolved from the DNA. The sample holds more than 200,000 clones, about 90% seen once. This CDR3 has 12 residues. CDR1 SEHNR and CDR2 FQNEAQ come from the germline V gene (reference sequence). V lost 6 bases and J 6 bases, leaving 10 bases between the germline ends. The sample was PBMCs or T cells enriched from blood (not recorded which). V and J are TRBV7-9 and TRBJ2-3, with D unresolved. The receptor was isolated from a woman aged 25-40 years with acute COVID-19. The CDR3 loop reads CASRGPRDTQYF. The CDR3, as DNA: TGTGCCAGCAGGGGCCCCAGGGATACGCAGTATTTT.